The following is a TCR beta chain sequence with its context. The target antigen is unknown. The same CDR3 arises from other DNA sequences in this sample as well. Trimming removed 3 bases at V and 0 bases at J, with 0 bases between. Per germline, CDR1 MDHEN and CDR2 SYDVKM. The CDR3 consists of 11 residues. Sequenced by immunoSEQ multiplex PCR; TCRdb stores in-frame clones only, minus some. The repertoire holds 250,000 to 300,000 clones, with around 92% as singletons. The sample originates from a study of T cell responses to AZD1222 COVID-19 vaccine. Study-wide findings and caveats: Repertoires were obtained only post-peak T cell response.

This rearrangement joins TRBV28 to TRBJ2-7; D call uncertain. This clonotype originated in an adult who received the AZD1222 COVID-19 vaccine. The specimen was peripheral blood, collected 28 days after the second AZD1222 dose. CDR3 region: CASSFSYEQYF. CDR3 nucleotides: TGTGCCAGCAGTTTCTCCTACGAGCAGTACTTC.